The clone carrying this T cell receptor (beta chain) was seen only a few times. The data were taken from a study of T-cell memory formation after mild COVID-19. Using its own MiXCR run on the 5' RACE reads, TCRdb lists one record per CDR3 protein. This sample has a few hundred thousand distinct CDR3 sequences, with 24% found just once. There are 11 residues in the CDR3. Germline assignment: CDR1 DFQATT and CDR2 SNEGSKA (reference sequence). V lost 7 bases to trimming and J lost 1 base, with 8 bases between them. The clonotype comes from an adult woman who had mild COVID-19 (a few samples of this study predate the infection). Cell type and time point are not known. V and J are TRBV20-1 and TRBJ2-7; D ambiguous. Sequencing was performed on PBMCs or a T cell subset sorted from them (not recorded which). The CDR3 spells CSGGESYEQYF. The CDR3 DNA reads TGCAGTGGAGGCGAGTCCTACGAGCAGTACTTC.